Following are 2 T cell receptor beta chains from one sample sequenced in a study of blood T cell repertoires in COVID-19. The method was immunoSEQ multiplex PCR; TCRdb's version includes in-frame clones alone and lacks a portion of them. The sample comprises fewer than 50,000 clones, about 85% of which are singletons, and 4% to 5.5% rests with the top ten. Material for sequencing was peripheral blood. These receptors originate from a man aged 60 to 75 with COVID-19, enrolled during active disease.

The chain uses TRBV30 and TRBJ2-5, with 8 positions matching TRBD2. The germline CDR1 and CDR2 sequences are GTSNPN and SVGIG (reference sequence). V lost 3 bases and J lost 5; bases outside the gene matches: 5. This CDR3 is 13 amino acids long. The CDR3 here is CAWSWREAETQYF. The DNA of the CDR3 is TGTGCCTGGAGCTGGCGGGAGGCGGAGACCCAGTACTTC.

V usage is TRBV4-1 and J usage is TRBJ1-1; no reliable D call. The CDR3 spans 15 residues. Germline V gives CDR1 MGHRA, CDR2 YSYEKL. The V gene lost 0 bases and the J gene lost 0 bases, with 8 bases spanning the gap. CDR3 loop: CASSQEVQMNTEAFF. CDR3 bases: TGCGCCAGCAGCCAAGAGGTTCAGATGAACACTGAAGCTTTCTTT.